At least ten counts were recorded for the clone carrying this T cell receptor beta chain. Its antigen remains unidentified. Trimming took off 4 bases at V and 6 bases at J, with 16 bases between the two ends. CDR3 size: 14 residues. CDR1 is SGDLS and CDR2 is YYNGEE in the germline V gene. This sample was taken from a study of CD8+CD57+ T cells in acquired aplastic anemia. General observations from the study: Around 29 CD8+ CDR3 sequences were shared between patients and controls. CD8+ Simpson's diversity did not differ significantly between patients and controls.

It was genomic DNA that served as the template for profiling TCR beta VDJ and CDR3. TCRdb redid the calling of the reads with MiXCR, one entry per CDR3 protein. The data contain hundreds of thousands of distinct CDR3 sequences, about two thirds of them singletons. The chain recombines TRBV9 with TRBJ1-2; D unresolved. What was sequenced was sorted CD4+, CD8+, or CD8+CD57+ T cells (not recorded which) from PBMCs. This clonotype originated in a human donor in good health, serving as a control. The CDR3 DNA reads TGTGCCAGCAGCCCTCGTCCGGGTGAGGATGGCTACACCTTC. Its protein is CASSPRPGEDGYTF.